The clone carrying this TCR beta chain was observed a single time. The antigen is not known. Germline lookup yields CDR1 SGHTA and CDR2 FQGNSA. V lost 4 bases and J lost 3, with 13 bases in between. The CDR3 runs to 14 residues. The data are from a study of T-cell memory formation after mild COVID-19. Regarding the study as a whole: Researchers found some responding clones in pre-infection memory, a sign that cross-reactive memory joined. A second wave expanding day 15 to 37 was CD4+-biased; contracting clones were balanced.

The authors produced TCR alpha and TCR beta cDNA libraries with sample barcodes and UMIs by 5'RACE using constant-segment primers. TCRdb analysed the 5' RACE reads with MiXCR anew, one entry per CDR3 protein. The sample lists hundreds of thousands of distinct CDR3 sequences, 24% occurring once. Sequenced material: PBMCs or a T cell subset sorted from them (not recorded which). This chain links TRBV7-2 with TRBJ2-7; D possibly corresponds to TRBD2 (7 bases). The TCR was taken from an adult woman who had mild COVID-19 (a few samples of this study predate the infection). Cell type and time point are not known. The CDR3 loop reads CASSWGGTDYEQYF. CDR3 bases: TGTGCCAGCAGCTGGGGGGGCACAGACTACGAGCAGTACTTC.